Sequencing of this TCR beta chain was carried out in a study of blood T cells in healthy people across ages. Study details: Per two T cells, about one barcoded beta molecule was captured through template switching.

It was with a sample-barcoded 5' primer and a J-beta primer mix that a second PCR of roughly 7 to 12 cycles was run. TCRdb independently ran MiXCR on the 5' RACE reads; one entry per CDR3 protein. The sample shows about 1.6 million distinct CDR3 sequences, almost 35% of them seen only once. The CDR3 runs 13 residues. The germline gives CDR1 LNHNV, CDR2 YYDKDF (reference sequence). V was shortened by 0 bases and J by 1 base, with 2 bases between the two germline ends. This clonotype was recorded at least ten times. The sample was blood. The receptor's source is a woman in her 30s in good health. The J gene is TRBJ2-3, the V gene TRBV15, with D unresolved. In nucleotides, the CDR3 is TGTGCCACCAGCAGAGATGGCACAGATACGCAGTATTTT. Protein sequence: CATSRDGTDTQYF.